These 2 T cell receptor beta chains came from one sample sequenced in a study of OX40 agonist ivuxolimab in advanced cancers. Repertoires were generated with immunoSEQ multiplex PCR, while TCRdb's copy carries only in-frame clones and drops some. This repertoire shows under 110,000 clones, just over 90% found once; its top ten account for roughly 0.5%. The sequenced sample was CD4+ or CD8+ T cells sorted from blood, obtained in a trial of the OX40 agonist ivuxolimab. The receptor set was obtained from an adult with an advanced solid tumor such as melanoma, head and neck, liver or kidney cancer.

The table lists this clone with a count of one. The V call is TRBV7-2, the J call TRBJ1-2, with a tentative D call TRBD1 (5 bases). The CDR3 length is 13 residues. Trimming removed 1 base at V and 5 bases at J, with 8 bases between. Germline loops: CDR1 SGHTA, CDR2 FQGNSA. The CDR3 nucleotides are TGTGCCAGCAGCTTAGTATCAGGGTATGGCTACACCTTC. It is translated as CASSLVSGYGYTF.

The chain joins TRBV7-3 to TRBJ2-1; 7 bases fit TRBD1. The ends lost 5 bases at V and 4 bases at J; junction bases unmatched: 5. Per the germline V gene, CDR1 is SGHTA and CDR2 is FQGTGA. The CDR3 runs 14 residues. The CDR3 reads CASSEGQEYNEQFF. The DNA for the CDR3 is TGTGCCAGCAGCGAAGGACAGGAATACAATGAGCAGTTCTTC.